The TCR beta chain under discussion was sequenced for a study of long-term antiretroviral therapy in people with HIV. With survey level as its setting, the immunoSEQ assay was v3.0. TCRdb keeps only in-frame clones here, not all; method: immunoSEQ multiplex PCR. In the table there are about 15,000 clones, under 90% of which are singletons. Researchers secured at least one pre-ART and at least two post-ART PBMC samples from each donor. About this clone itself: Its antigen is currently unknown.

Study results and caveats: The study found narrower CDR3 length ranges in HIV repertoires than in controls. Post-ART diversity increased but stayed below transplant donor controls. Dominating the repertoire at all time points were the clones that expanded before ART.

The origin of this receptor is a man between 18 and 35 years old with HIV. The specimen was unsorted PBMCs, collected 0.1 years after starting antiretroviral therapy.

The CDR3 spells CASFPDSARTEAFF. The CDR3 DNA reads TGTGCCAGTTTTCCCGACAGCGCGCGGACTGAAGCTTTCTTT. The chain joins TRBV19 to TRBJ1-1, with D perhaps TRBD1 (5 bases). CDR1 and CDR2 from the germline V gene are LNHDA and SQIVND (reference sequence). The CDR3 has 14 residues. V dropped 8 bases and J dropped 5 bases, with 18 bases sitting between them.